The 17 T cell receptor beta chains listed next were all sequenced from one sample in a study of T cells in Graves' hyperthyroidism and ophthalmopathy. TCR beta CDR3 regions were amplified from RNA. In the first-round RT-PCR of the TCR CDR3, the HTBI primer set was used. TCRdb recomputed calls from the multiplex PCR reads with MiXCR, one row per CDR3 protein. The sample has hundreds of thousands of distinct CDR3 sequences; over 15% are singletons. The source material was blood. These receptors were collected from a woman aged 18-29 years with Graves' hyperthyroidism.

There are many counts of this clonotype. J is TRBJ1-3 and V is TRBV24-1; D is unresolved. This CDR3 is 12 amino acids long. Trimming cost V 2 bases and J 2 bases, with 0 bases left between them. CDR1 and CDR2 (germline): KGHDR, SFDVKD. CDR3 amino acids: CATSDSGNTIYF. CDR3 DNA sequence: TGTGCCACCAGTGATTCTGGAAACACCATATATTTT.

This chain uses TRBV9 with TRBJ2-7, with D unresolved. From germline, CDR1 is SGDLS and CDR2 YYNGEE. V gave up 0 bases and J gave up 3 bases, with 16 bases separating them. The CDR3 sequence is 16 residues long. CDR3 residues: CASSVGGGSHSYEQYF. The DNA for the CDR3 is TGTGCCAGCAGCGTAGGAGGCGGCTCCCACAGCTACGAGCAGTACTTC.

V is TRBV18 and J is TRBJ1-2, with D possibly matching TRBD1 (6 bases). The V and J ends lost 3 bases and 2 bases respectively, with 22 bases between them. The CDR3 contains 18 residues. The germline CDR1 and CDR2 sequences are KGHSH and LQKENI. This CDR3 is CASSPVPQGGPHNYGYTF. CDR3 DNA sequence: TGTGCCAGCTCACCGGTCCCACAGGGAGGTCCACACAACTATGGCTACACCTTC.

Note on this clonotype: Since a much larger clone is just one base distant, this may be a read error. The rearrangement joins TRBV24-1 to TRBJ1-5; TRBD1 is a possible D gene (5 bases). This CDR3 contains 14 residues. Germline CDR1 is KGHDR and CDR2 is SFDVKD. As DNA, the CDR3 is TGTCCCACCCAATCGGGGGTGGGCAATCAGCCCCAGCATTTT. The encoded protein is CPTQSGVGNQPQHF.

This clonotype showed up many times. The chain carries TRBV6-2 or TRBV6-3 and TRBJ2-7; D remains ambiguous. V dropped 3 bases and J dropped 0 bases, with 6 bases sitting between them. CDR3 size: 13 residues. Germline V CDR1 and CDR2: MNHEY, SVGEGT. CDR3 sequence: CASSYDLSYEQYF. CDR3 DNA sequence: TGTGCCAGCAGTTATGACCTCTCCTACGAGCAGTACTTC.

This clonotype was found many times. The J gene is TRBJ2-3, the V gene TRBV28, with 12 bases lining up with TRBD2. The J segment lost 4 bases and the V segment lost 7 bases, leaving 9 bases of the junction unmatched. The CDR3 runs to 16 residues. From germline, CDR1 is MDHEN and CDR2 SYDVKM. The CDR3, as DNA: TGTGCCAGCAACAAACTAGCGGGAGGTAGTTCAGATACGCAGTATTTT. This encodes CASNKLAGGSSDTQYF.

The chain uses TRBV29-1 and TRBJ2-7; 12 nucleotides align to TRBD2. The CDR3 contains 19 residues. The germline gives CDR1 SQVTM, CDR2 ANQGSEA. J was trimmed by 2 bases and V by 6 bases; bases with no gene match: 20. The CDR3 DNA reads TGCAGCGTCGCCTATTTCTCTAGCGGGAGGGCCCTTCCAACCTACGAGCAGTACTTC. Translation: CSVAYFSSGRALPTYEQYF.

The gene calls are TRBV14 and TRBJ1-1; possible D gene TRBD1, 6 bases. V was clipped by 7 bases and J by 2 bases, with 14 bases between them. CDR3 length: 14 amino acids. Germline V gives CDR1 SGHDN, CDR2 FVKESK. The CDR3 region has the DNA TGTGCCAGCACTCAGGGGACGGTCAACACTGAAGCTTTCTTT. Encoded protein: CASTQGTVNTEAFF.

This clonotype was counted only a few times. The chain is built from TRBV19 and TRBJ1-1, with D maybe TRBD1 (6 bases). Trimming left V 5 bases short and J 6 bases short, with 13 bases between. The CDR3 contains 13 residues. Germline CDR1 and CDR2: LNHDA and SQIVND (reference sequence). The CDR3 loop reads CASSPDRYAEAFF. The CDR3 DNA follows: TGTGCCAGTAGTCCCGACAGGTACGCTGAAGCTTTCTTT.

The chain combines TRBV7-8 with TRBJ2-3, with TRBD2 identical over 13 bases. The J segment lost 2 bases and the V segment lost 5 bases, leaving 4 bases of the junction unmatched. Germline V gene data show CDR1 as SGHVS and CDR2 as FQNEAQ. The CDR3 is made up of 16 amino acids. CDR3 bases: TGTGCCAGCAGCCCGGGACTAGCGGGATTCACAGATACGCAGTATTTT. Protein: CASSPGLAGFTDTQYF.

There are a few counts of this clonotype. It may be a read error: a sequence one base away is much more abundant. CDR3 in amino acids: CASSLTGGQETQCF. In nucleotides, the CDR3 is TGTGCCAGCAGTTTGACAGGAGGTCAAGAGACCCAGTGCTTC. V is TRBV28 and J is TRBJ2-5; maybe TRBD1 (6 bases). The CDR3 runs to 14 residues. CDR1 is MDHEN and CDR2 is SYDVKM in the germline V gene.

To note about this clonotype: One base away lies a much larger clone, so this may be a sequencing read error. It is unclear where the CDR3 begins or ends on the DNA, so no DNA is shown, and the CDR3 is as TCRdb lists it. The rearrangement uses TRBV20-1 and TRBJ2-7; the table's D call, TRBD1, has no DNA check behind it. From germline, CDR1 is DFQATT and CDR2 SNEGSKA (reference sequence). The CDR3 comprises 16 residues, both ends counted. CDR3 amino acids: CSANPVGQGSSYEPYF.

The J gene is TRBJ2-5, the V gene TRBV7-2, with D tentatively TRBD2 (6 bases). CDR3 length: 12 amino acids. The V end lost 2 bases, the J end lost 7 bases, and 8 bases lay between the germline ends. From germline, CDR1 is SGHTA and CDR2 FQGNSA. The CDR3 DNA sequence: TGTGCCAGCAGCTTATCTAGCGCGACCCAGTACTTC. It encodes CASSLSSATQYF.

This clonotype was picked up a small number of times. J is TRBJ2-5 and V is TRBV20-1; TRBD1 agrees at 9 bases. V was clipped by 5 bases and J by 5 bases; unmatched bases: 6. CDR1 and CDR2 from the germline V gene are DFQATT and SNEGSKA (reference sequence). CDR3 length: 13 amino acids. This CDR3 reads CSAWRQGVETQYF. The DNA of the CDR3 is TGCAGTGCTTGGCGACAGGGGGTCGAGACCCAGTACTTC.

In the case of this clonotype: A much larger clone lies a single base off, so this may be a read error. V and J are TRBV6-2 or TRBV6-3 and TRBJ1-1; possible D gene TRBD1, 5 bases. CDR1 MNHEY and CDR2 SVGEGT come from the germline V gene. This CDR3 has 15 amino acids. The CDR3 region is CASGYRGGMNTEAFF. CDR3 nucleotide sequence: TGTGCCAGCGGTTACCGGGGGGGTATGAACACTGAAGCTTTCTTT.

The CDR3 DNA sequence: TGTGCCAGCAGCGTGAGGACAGGGGAGACAGATACGCAGTATTTT. Translation: CASSVRTGETDTQYF. V gene TRBV9 combines with J gene TRBJ2-3; the match to TRBD1 covers 9 bases. Germline lookup yields CDR1 SGDLS and CDR2 YYNGEE. V shed 2 bases, J shed 3 bases, and the junction held 4 bases outside the gene matches. This CDR3 is 15 amino acids long.

The sample holds a few counts of this clonotype. The V call is TRBV29-1, the J call TRBJ2-5, with D tentatively TRBD2 (6 bases). The length of the CDR3 is 13 residues. From germline, CDR1 is SQVTM and CDR2 ANQGSEA. The V end was cut by 4 bases, the J end by 5 bases, with 14 bases between. The CDR3: CSVALAFYETQYF. The CDR3, as DNA: TGCAGCGTTGCTCTAGCGTTCTACGAGACCCAGTACTTC.